This is a list of T cell receptor beta chains from one sample in a study of CD8 T cells in ankylosing spondylitis. One entry per CDR3 protein, called by TCRdb with MiXCR from the 5' RACE reads. The table records more than 150,000 distinct CDR3 sequences, about 20% of them present only once. What was sequenced was blood, either unsorted or a sorted T cell fraction (not recorded which). These receptors all come from a male donor aged 5-29 years with ankylosing spondylitis or in good health (not recorded which). The CDR3 runs from the conserved cysteine through the conserved F or W. A D gene is named only where the DNA matches it firmly. Expanded clones are given a class, and other clones once, few, many or no size at all.

many	TRBV11-2	TRBJ2-5	-	CASSLKRAGQETQYF	TGTGCCAGCAGCTTAAAGAGGGCGGGCCAAGAGACCCAGTACTTC
many	TRBV7-9	TRBJ2-1	-	CASSSRQVGEQFF	TGTGCCAGCAGCTCCCGACAAGTTGGTGAGCAGTTCTTC
once	TRBV12-3/TRBV12-4	TRBJ2-7	-	CASSPDGRWGPYEQYF	TGTGCCAGCAGCCCAGACGGCAGATGGGGTCCCTACGAGCAGTACTTC
-	TRBV5-1	TRBJ2-1	-	CASSLAETGAEQFF	TGCGCCAGCAGCTTGGCCGAAACCGGGGCTGAGCAGTTCTTC
many	TRBV4-1	TRBJ2-2	TRBD2	CASSQDRSAGVYTGELFF	TGCGCCAGCAGCCAAGACAGGTCCGCGGGAGTCTACACCGGGGAGCTGTTTTTT
many	TRBV30	TRBJ2-2	TRBD1	CAWHTGVGTGELFF	TGTGCCTGGCACACAGGGGTGGGCACCGGGGAGCTGTTTTTT
many	TRBV6-5	TRBJ1-1	TRBD1	CASSWGQGARNTEAFF	TGTGCCAGCAGTTGGGGACAGGGCGCACGGAACACTGAAGCTTTCTTT
-	TRBV5-1	TRBJ2-6	-	CASSLGAGPSGANVLTF	TGCGCCAGCAGCTTGGGGGCAGGGCCCTCTGGGGCCAACGTCCTGACTTTC
many	TRBV5-1	TRBJ1-1	-	CASRLGPEGKAFF	TGCGCCAGCCGACTTGGGCCGGAGGGCAAAGCTTTCTTT
-	TRBV7-8	TRBJ2-3	TRBD2	CASSSRRLAGRDTQYF	TGTGCCAGCAGCTCTCGTCGACTAGCGGGAAGAGATACGCAGTATTTT
many	TRBV12-3/TRBV12-4	TRBJ1-1	-	CASIGRVNTEAFF	TGTGCCAGCATAGGCAGGGTCAACACTGAAGCTTTCTTT
many	TRBV27	TRBJ2-1	TRBD2	CASSLSSAGRGYNEQFF	TGTGCCAGCAGTTTATCGTCAGCAGGGAGGGGATACAATGAGCAGTTCTTC
many	TRBV30	TRBJ1-5	TRBD1	CAWRGQGGNQPQHF	TGTGCCTGGAGGGGACAGGGCGGTAATCAGCCCCAGCATTTT
few	TRBV19	TRBJ2-2	-	CASSVRGATSRNTGELFF	TGTGCCAGTAGCGTTCGGGGGGCCACGAGTCGGAACACCGGGGAGCTGTTTTTT
many	TRBV7-8	TRBJ2-2	TRBD2	CASTRTSGSPGELFF	TGTGCCAGCACACGGACTAGCGGGAGCCCCGGGGAGCTGTTTTTT
many	TRBV6-2/TRBV6-3	TRBJ2-1	-	CASSLLDPNEQFF	TGTGCCAGCAGTCTACTGGACCCCAATGAGCAGTTCTTC
few	TRBV9	TRBJ2-6	-	CASSVTGSGANVLTF	TGTGCCAGCAGCGTTACAGGGTCAGGGGCCAACGTCCTGACTTTC
few	TRBV18	TRBJ2-6	-	CASSPSPSGANVLTF	TGTGCCAGCTCACCTTCTCCCTCTGGGGCCAACGTCCTGACTTTC
many	TRBV15	TRBJ1-5	-	CATSPGGSNQPQHF	TGTGCCACCAGCCCGGGGGGGAGCAATCAGCCCCAGCATTTT
many	TRBV6-1	TRBJ1-1	-	CASIRGPNTEAFF	TGTGCCAGCATACGGGGCCCGAACACTGAAGCTTTCTTT
many	TRBV6-5	TRBJ2-2	-	CASRFANTGELFF	TGTGCCAGCCGATTCGCGAACACCGGGGAGCTGTTTTTT
-	TRBV12-3/TRBV12-4	TRBJ2-1	-	CASSPGVLRFF	TGTGCCAGCAGTCCCGGGGTTTTAAGGTTCTTC